The sequence of this TCR beta chain was determined in a study of blood T cell repertoires in COVID-19. Study summary: Samples of COVID-19 (acute and convalescent) were obtained from the United States, Italy and Spain. Nucleic acid was either cDNA or gDNA, and it came from T cells, B-cell-depleted T cells, or PBMCs.

As processed by the authors: Estimation of nucleated cell counts relied on the amplification of reference gene primers. The protocol was immunoSEQ multiplex PCR, while the TCRdb copy is restricted to in-frame clones and leaves out a portion. That table is the source of V, J and clone size, and D and trimming were worked out from the DNA. The sample has around 160,000 clones; around four fifths are singletons. V lost 0 bases, J lost 3 bases, and 10 bases lay in between. The CDR3 runs to 14 residues. In germline, CDR1 is SGDLS, CDR2 YYNGEE. The chain links TRBV9 to TRBJ2-7, with a weak D call TRBD2 (6 bases). The sample taken for sequencing was peripheral blood. This TCR derives from a human donor in a cohort sampled during active COVID-19. The CDR3 loop reads CASSVAEGGYEQYF. In nucleotides, the CDR3 is TGTGCCAGCAGCGTAGCGGAGGGAGGCTACGAGCAGTACTTC.